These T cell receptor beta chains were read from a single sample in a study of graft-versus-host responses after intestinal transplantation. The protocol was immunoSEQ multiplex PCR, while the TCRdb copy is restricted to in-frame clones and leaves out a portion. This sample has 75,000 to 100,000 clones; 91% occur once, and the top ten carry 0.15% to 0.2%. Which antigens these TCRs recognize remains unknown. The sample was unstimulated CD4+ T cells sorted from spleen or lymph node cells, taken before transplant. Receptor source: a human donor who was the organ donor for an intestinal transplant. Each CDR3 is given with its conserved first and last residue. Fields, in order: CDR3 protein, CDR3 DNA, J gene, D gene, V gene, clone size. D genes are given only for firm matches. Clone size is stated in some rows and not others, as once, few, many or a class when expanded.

CDR3 protein: CASSITGGQQYF
CDR3 DNA: TGTGCCAGCAGTATAACGGGGGGTCAGCAGTACTTC
J gene: TRBJ2-7
D gene: TRBD2
V gene: TRBV6-1
clone size: -

CDR3 protein: CASSHIGYRGRMSDRGYEQYF
CDR3 DNA: TGCGCCAGCAGCCATATAGGCTACAGGGGGCGGATGAGCGACAGAGGGTACGAGCAGTACTTC
J gene: TRBJ2-7
D gene: TRBD1
V gene: TRBV4-1
clone size: -

CDR3 protein: CASSFLPGTGSYNEQFF
CDR3 DNA: TGTGCCAGCAGCTTCCTCCCCGGGACAGGGTCCTACAATGAGCAGTTCTTC
J gene: TRBJ2-1
D gene: TRBD1
V gene: TRBV7-2
clone size: -

CDR3 protein: CASSLVVASGNTIYF
CDR3 DNA: TGCGCCAGCAGCTTGGTGGTTGCGTCTGGAAACACCATATATTTT
J gene: TRBJ1-3
D gene: -
V gene: TRBV5-1
clone size: -

CDR3 protein: CASTHTGATNEKLFF
CDR3 DNA: TGTGCCAGCACCCATACAGGGGCAACTAATGAAAAACTGTTTTTT
J gene: TRBJ1-4
D gene: TRBD1
V gene: TRBV6-5
clone size: -

CDR3 protein: CASSQRQGVDTQYF
CDR3 DNA: TGCGCCAGCAGCCAGAGACAGGGGGTTGATACGCAGTATTTT
J gene: TRBJ2-3
D gene: TRBD1
V gene: TRBV4-1
clone size: -

CDR3 protein: CASSRSGNEKLFF
CDR3 DNA: TGTGCCAGCTCACGAAGCGGGAATGAAAAACTGTTTTTT
J gene: TRBJ1-4
D gene: -
V gene: TRBV18
clone size: -

CDR3 protein: CASSSQNTEAFF
CDR3 DNA: TGTGCCAGCAGTTCACAGAACACTGAAGCTTTCTTT
J gene: TRBJ1-1
D gene: -
V gene: TRBV28
clone size: -

CDR3 protein: CASSQRSLVGADTQYF
CDR3 DNA: TGTGCCAGCAGCCAACGTAGTCTAGTAGGGGCAGATACGCAGTATTTT
J gene: TRBJ2-3
D gene: -
V gene: TRBV4-2
clone size: -

CDR3 protein: CAWKKIQGVDSPLHF
CDR3 DNA: TGTGCCTGGAAAAAAATTCAGGGGGTTGACTCACCCCTCCACTTT
J gene: TRBJ1-6
D gene: TRBD1
V gene: TRBV30
clone size: -

CDR3 protein: CASSLKVGQGNTGELFF
CDR3 DNA: TGCGCCAGCAGCTTGAAGGTTGGACAGGGTAACACCGGGGAGCTGTTTTTT
J gene: TRBJ2-2
D gene: TRBD1
V gene: TRBV5-1
clone size: once

CDR3 protein: CASSATDSNQPQHF
CDR3 DNA: TGTGCCAGCAGCGCAACAGATAGCAATCAGCCCCAGCATTTT
J gene: TRBJ1-5
D gene: -
V gene: TRBV7-9
clone size: -

CDR3 protein: CASSLLGRSSYNEQFF
CDR3 DNA: TGTGCCAGCAGCTTACTAGGAAGAAGCTCCTACAATGAGCAGTTCTTC
J gene: TRBJ2-1
D gene: -
V gene: TRBV11-1
clone size: -

CDR3 protein: CASSDRVHLSNYGYTF
CDR3 DNA: TGCGCCAGCAGTGACAGGGTGCATTTGTCTAACTATGGCTACACCTTC
J gene: TRBJ1-2
D gene: -
V gene: TRBV10-1
clone size: -

CDR3 protein: CASSAPGQGYYEQYF
CDR3 DNA: TGTGCCAGCAGCGCCCCGGGACAGGGATATTACGAGCAGTACTTC
J gene: TRBJ2-7
D gene: TRBD1
V gene: TRBV27
clone size: once

CDR3 protein: CASSSGGGSFGTDTQYF
CDR3 DNA: TGTGCCAGCAGCTCGGGGGGAGGGTCTTTTGGCACAGATACGCAGTATTTT
J gene: TRBJ2-3
D gene: TRBD2
V gene: TRBV5-4
clone size: -

CDR3 protein: CASRGTGEMGANYGYTF
CDR3 DNA: TGCGCCAGCAGAGGGACAGGGGAGATGGGAGCAAACTATGGCTACACCTTC
J gene: TRBJ1-2
D gene: TRBD1
V gene: TRBV4-1
clone size: -

CDR3 protein: CASSEGQFSEAFF
CDR3 DNA: TGTGCCAGCAGCGAGGGACAATTTTCTGAAGCTTTCTTT
J gene: TRBJ1-1
D gene: -
V gene: TRBV7-3
clone size: -

CDR3 protein: CASSTDRVVYGYTF
CDR3 DNA: TGTGCCAGTAGTACCGACAGGGTGGTCTATGGCTACACCTTC
J gene: TRBJ1-2
D gene: TRBD1
V gene: TRBV19
clone size: few

CDR3 protein: CASSPGGQGLAKNIQYF
CDR3 DNA: TGCGCCAGCAGCCCCGGGGGACAGGGGCTAGCCAAAAACATTCAGTACTTC
J gene: TRBJ2-4
D gene: TRBD1
V gene: TRBV5-1
clone size: -

CDR3 protein: CASSRNGGATPNTEAFF
CDR3 DNA: TGTGCCAGCAGCCGCAACGGGGGGGCCACCCCGAACACTGAAGCTTTCTTT
J gene: TRBJ1-1
D gene: -
V gene: TRBV7-3
clone size: -

CDR3 protein: CSVAGQGEKLFF
CDR3 DNA: TGCAGCGTTGCTGGGCAAGGTGAAAAACTGTTTTTT
J gene: TRBJ1-4
D gene: -
V gene: TRBV29-1
clone size: -

CDR3 protein: CATNPRRGGPDTQYF
CDR3 DNA: TGTGCCACAAACCCCCGGCGGGGGGGCCCAGATACGCAGTATTTT
J gene: TRBJ2-3
D gene: TRBD2
V gene: TRBV6-1
clone size: once

CDR3 protein: CSVAGTSGLTDTQYF
CDR3 DNA: TGCAGCGTTGCGGGGACTAGCGGTCTCACAGATACGCAGTATTTT
J gene: TRBJ2-3
D gene: TRBD2
V gene: TRBV29-1
clone size: -

CDR3 protein: CASSQSPRVLHEKLFF
CDR3 DNA: TGCGCCAGCAGTCAATCGCCCCGCGTTCTCCATGAAAAACTGTTTTTT
J gene: TRBJ1-4
D gene: -
V gene: TRBV23-1
clone size: once

CDR3 protein: CASSQDLTSGAYEQYF
CDR3 DNA: TGCGCCAGCAGCCAAGATCTTACCAGCGGGGCCTACGAGCAGTACTTC
J gene: TRBJ2-7
D gene: TRBD2
V gene: TRBV4-1
clone size: -

CDR3 protein: CASSLAGTVINYGYTF
CDR3 DNA: TGCGCCAGCAGCTTGGCGGGGACAGTGATTAACTATGGCTACACCTTC
J gene: TRBJ1-2
D gene: TRBD1
V gene: TRBV5-1
clone size: -

CDR3 protein: CASTIRGGNYGYTF
CDR3 DNA: TGTGCCAGCACAATTCGAGGAGGAAACTATGGCTACACCTTC
J gene: TRBJ1-2
D gene: -
V gene: TRBV2
clone size: once

CDR3 protein: CASSPEGDRTEAFF
CDR3 DNA: TGTGCCAGCTCACCCGAGGGGGATCGCACTGAAGCTTTCTTT
J gene: TRBJ1-1
D gene: -
V gene: TRBV18
clone size: -

CDR3 protein: CASSVDGGFIPQPQHF
CDR3 DNA: TGTGCCAGCAGCGTAGATGGGGGCTTTATTCCTCAGCCCCAGCATTTT
J gene: TRBJ1-5
D gene: -
V gene: TRBV9
clone size: -

CDR3 protein: CASSYSGTGDSLPQHF
CDR3 DNA: TGTGCCAGCAGTTACTCCGGGACAGGGGATTCGCTGCCCCAGCATTTT
J gene: TRBJ1-5
D gene: TRBD1
V gene: TRBV6-5
clone size: -

CDR3 protein: CASSLGGVNYGYTF
CDR3 DNA: TGTGCCAGCAGCTTAGGAGGCGTCAACTATGGCTACACCTTC
J gene: TRBJ1-2
D gene: -
V gene: TRBV7-2
clone size: -

CDR3 protein: CASSRDRAEKLFF
CDR3 DNA: TGTGCCAGCAGCCGGGACAGGGCTGAAAAACTGTTTTTT
J gene: TRBJ1-4
D gene: TRBD1
V gene: TRBV7-2
clone size: -

CDR3 protein: CASSRLPGQGASYNEQFF
CDR3 DNA: TGTGCCAGCAGCCGCCTTCCGGGACAGGGGGCTTCCTACAATGAGCAGTTCTTC
J gene: TRBJ2-1
D gene: TRBD1
V gene: TRBV7-3
clone size: -

CDR3 protein: CASSYSGQGNQPQHF
CDR3 DNA: TGTGCCAGCAGTTACTCGGGACAGGGCAATCAGCCCCAGCATTTT
J gene: TRBJ1-5
D gene: TRBD1
V gene: TRBV6-5
clone size: -

CDR3 protein: CASSQAPVSYGYTF
CDR3 DNA: TGCGCCAGCAGCCAAGCCCCCGTCTCCTATGGCTACACCTTC
J gene: TRBJ1-2
D gene: -
V gene: TRBV4-1
clone size: -

CDR3 protein: CASSMLRGSSYNEQFF
CDR3 DNA: TGTGCCAGTAGTATGTTGCGGGGGAGCTCCTACAATGAGCAGTTCTTC
J gene: TRBJ2-1
D gene: TRBD2
V gene: TRBV19
clone size: -

CDR3 protein: CASSYYSDEQFF
CDR3 DNA: TGTGCCAGCAGTTACTACAGTGATGAGCAGTTCTTC
J gene: TRBJ2-1
D gene: -
V gene: TRBV6-6
clone size: few

CDR3 protein: CASSQGPQGEPPEAFF
CDR3 DNA: TGCGCCAGCAGCCAAGGTCCCCAGGGTGAGCCTCCTGAAGCTTTCTTT
J gene: TRBJ1-1
D gene: -
V gene: TRBV4-3
clone size: -

CDR3 protein: CASSRRSSLGGRNEQFF
CDR3 DNA: TGCGCCAGCAGCCGCCGATCGTCCCTCGGGGGAAGGAATGAGCAGTTCTTC
J gene: TRBJ2-1
D gene: -
V gene: TRBV4-1
clone size: -

CDR3 protein: CASSETGNTEAFF
CDR3 DNA: TGTGCCAGCAGTGAGACAGGAAACACTGAAGCTTTCTTT
J gene: TRBJ1-1
D gene: -
V gene: TRBV9
clone size: -

CDR3 protein: CASSLRAGRNTGELFF
CDR3 DNA: TGTGCCAGCAGCTTAAGGGCAGGTCGGAACACCGGGGAGCTGTTTTTT
J gene: TRBJ2-2
D gene: -
V gene: TRBV7-3
clone size: once

CDR3 protein: CASRVSGVSYNEQFF
CDR3 DNA: TGTGCCAGCAGAGTTAGCGGGGTCTCCTACAATGAGCAGTTCTTC
J gene: TRBJ2-1
D gene: TRBD2
V gene: TRBV6-1
clone size: -

CDR3 protein: CASSQESNTEAFF
CDR3 DNA: TGTGCCAGCAGCCAAGAGTCGAACACTGAAGCTTTCTTT
J gene: TRBJ1-1
D gene: -
V gene: TRBV5-4
clone size: -

CDR3 protein: CASSLKGQGGYTF
CDR3 DNA: TGTGCCAGCAGCTTAAAGGGGCAGGGTGGCTACACCTTC
J gene: TRBJ1-2
D gene: -
V gene: TRBV7-2
clone size: -

CDR3 protein: CAILGGGGATDTQYF
CDR3 DNA: TGTGCCATCCTCGGTGGCGGGGGGGCCACAGATACGCAGTATTTT
J gene: TRBJ2-3
D gene: TRBD2
V gene: TRBV10-3
clone size: -

CDR3 protein: CASSLGSQGASSYEQYF
CDR3 DNA: TGCGCCAGCAGCTTGGGTTCCCAGGGGGCCTCTTCCTACGAGCAGTACTTC
J gene: TRBJ2-7
D gene: TRBD1
V gene: TRBV5-1
clone size: -

CDR3 protein: CASSLYRGNTDTQYF
CDR3 DNA: TGCGCCAGCAGCTTGTATCGAGGGAACACAGATACGCAGTATTTT
J gene: TRBJ2-3
D gene: -
V gene: TRBV5-1
clone size: -

CDR3 protein: CASSLAGGGYTF
CDR3 DNA: TGTGCCAGCAGTTTGGCCGGGGGAGGCTACACCTTC
J gene: TRBJ1-2
D gene: -
V gene: TRBV27
clone size: -

CDR3 protein: CASSQTSGERLREQYF
CDR3 DNA: TGTGCCAGCAGCCAGACTAGCGGGGAGCGTCTGAGGGAGCAGTACTTC
J gene: TRBJ2-7
D gene: TRBD2
V gene: TRBV4-2
clone size: -

CDR3 protein: CSAILRAEQYF
CDR3 DNA: TGCAGTGCTATTCTCCGCGCCGAGCAGTACTTC
J gene: TRBJ2-7
D gene: -
V gene: TRBV20-1
clone size: -

CDR3 protein: CASSLRSGPTDTQYF
CDR3 DNA: TGTGCCAGCAGTTTACGGTCAGGCCCTACTGATACGCAGTATTTT
J gene: TRBJ2-3
D gene: -
V gene: TRBV27
clone size: -

CDR3 protein: CASSQDGLGSYNEQFF
CDR3 DNA: TGCGCCAGCAGCCAAGATGGGCTGGGCTCCTACAATGAGCAGTTCTTC
J gene: TRBJ2-1
D gene: -
V gene: TRBV4-1
clone size: -

CDR3 protein: CSVGLPTETNTGELFF
CDR3 DNA: TGCAGCGTTGGACTACCAACCGAAACGAACACCGGGGAGCTGTTTTTT
J gene: TRBJ2-2
D gene: -
V gene: TRBV29-1
clone size: -

CDR3 protein: CASSSAGGGRADTQYF
CDR3 DNA: TGCGCCAGCAGCTCAGCAGGGGGAGGAAGAGCAGATACGCAGTATTTT
J gene: TRBJ2-3
D gene: -
V gene: TRBV4-3
clone size: -

CDR3 protein: CASNRDRSSYEQYF
CDR3 DNA: TGTGCCAGCAACCGGGACAGGAGCTCCTACGAGCAGTACTTC
J gene: TRBJ2-7
D gene: TRBD1
V gene: TRBV28
clone size: once

CDR3 protein: CASSLPEFHGYTF
CDR3 DNA: TGTGCCAGCAGTTTACCCGAGTTTCATGGCTACACCTTC
J gene: TRBJ1-2
D gene: -
V gene: TRBV28
clone size: -

CDR3 protein: CASSPLAGSDQPQHF
CDR3 DNA: TGTGCCAGCTCACCCCTAGCAGGATCCGATCAGCCCCAGCATTTT
J gene: TRBJ1-5
D gene: -
V gene: TRBV18
clone size: -

CDR3 protein: CASSHSGTSSPGELFF
CDR3 DNA: TGTGCCAGCAGCCATTCCGGGACTAGCTCCCCCGGGGAGCTGTTTTTT
J gene: TRBJ2-2
D gene: TRBD2
V gene: TRBV7-2
clone size: -

CDR3 protein: CASSSGQPYEQYF
CDR3 DNA: TGTGCCAGCAGCTCGGGACAACCCTACGAGCAGTACTTC
J gene: TRBJ2-7
D gene: -
V gene: TRBV11-2
clone size: -